Shown below are 27 T cell receptor beta chains from a single sample sequenced in a study of blood T cell repertoires in COVID-19. Using immunoSEQ multiplex PCR, the repertoire was profiled, and TCRdb retains in-frame clones only, with some absent. The profile covers 50,000 to 65,000 clones, with 86% appearing a single time and roughly 15% taken by the ten largest. The sequenced material came from peripheral blood. Receptor source: a human donor in a cohort sampled during active COVID-19.

The genes are TRBV6-5 and TRBJ2-3, with D maybe TRBD1 (6 bases). V gave up 6 bases and J gave up 0 bases, with 13 bases separating them. This CDR3 comprises 15 residues. Germline V gene lookup returns CDR1 MNHEY and CDR2 SVGAGI. CDR3 region: CASSRQETSTDTQYF. CDR3 DNA sequence: TGTGCCAGCAGCAGACAGGAAACTAGCACAGATACGCAGTATTTT.

The gene calls are TRBV2 and TRBJ1-6; tentatively, D is TRBD1 (6 bases). Germline assignment: CDR1 SNHLY and CDR2 FYNNEI. The CDR3 is 14 amino acids. V was pared by 7 bases and J by 6 bases, with 13 bases between. CDR3 sequence reads: CASMRGQINSPLHF. The DNA of the CDR3 is TGTGCCAGCATGAGAGGACAGATTAATTCACCCCTCCACTTT.

This clone appeared a few times. The rearrangement links TRBV30 to TRBJ1-3; D gene uncertain. This CDR3 has 11 amino acids. Trimming removed 7 bases from V and 2 bases from J, with 6 bases in between. CDR1 and CDR2 (germline): GTSNPN, SVGIG (reference sequence). The CDR3, as DNA: TGTGCCTCCTCTACTGGAAACACCATATATTTT. Translating gives CASSTGNTIYF.

The sample holds a few counts of this clone. The rearrangement links TRBV19 to TRBJ1-5; 7 positions agree with TRBD1. CDR3 length equals 14 residues. After removal of 7 bases from V and 3 bases from J, the junction contained 6 bases not matched to a gene. CDR1 is LNHDA and CDR2 is SQIVND in the germline V gene (reference sequence). The CDR3 is CASNRDSPNQPQHF. In DNA, the CDR3 is TGTGCCAGTAATAGGGACAGTCCCAATCAGCCCCAGCATTTT.

This rearrangement joins TRBV28 to TRBJ1-2; D is perhaps TRBD1 (5 bases). The germline V gene has CDR1 MDHEN and CDR2 SYDVKM. This CDR3 comprises 16 residues. The V end was cut by 1 base, the J end by 4 bases, with 16 bases between. CDR3 protein: CASSLLNGANFYGYTF. The CDR3 region has the DNA TGTGCCAGCAGTTTATTGAATGGGGCAAACTTCTATGGCTACACCTTC.

The V and J genes are TRBV13 and TRBJ2-1; D possibly corresponds to TRBD1 (5 bases). V shed 3 bases and J shed 8 bases, with 11 bases lying between them. This CDR3 spans 13 amino acids. Germline CDR1 is PRHDT and CDR2 is FYEKMQ (reference sequence). CDR3 bases: TGTGCCAGCAGCTTTCAGGGATTCTATGAGCAGTTCTTC. It specifies CASSFQGFYEQFF.

The chain couples TRBV4-2 to TRBJ1-2; D remains ambiguous. Germline V gives CDR1 LGHNA, CDR2 YNFKEQ. The CDR3 totals 13 residues. The V end lost 4 bases, the J end lost 1 base, and 7 bases lay between the germline ends. As DNA, the CDR3 is TGTGCCAGCAGCCCCGAGGGTAACTATGGCTACACCTTC. Amino acid sequence: CASSPEGNYGYTF.

The chain carries TRBV5-5 and TRBJ2-4, with TRBD2 matching 10 bases. V lost 1 base and J lost 6; bases outside the gene matches: 10. The CDR3 spans 17 residues. The germline gives CDR1 SGHKS, CDR2 YYEKEE (reference sequence). The CDR3 sequence: CASSLIGAGGPGNIQYF. The CDR3 nucleotides read TGTGCCAGCAGCTTGATAGGAGCGGGAGGGCCGGGAAACATTCAGTACTTC.

V gene TRBV4-2 combines with J gene TRBJ2-3; 7 bases are shared with TRBD2. The trim removed 1 base at V and 2 bases at J, leaving 3 bases unmatched. CDR1 and CDR2 (germline): LGHNA, YNFKEQ. This CDR3 is built from 15 residues. In DNA, the CDR3 is TGTGCCAGCAGCCAAGGGGCGGGAGACACAGATACGCAGTATTTT. Its protein product is CASSQGAGDTDTQYF.

The chain couples TRBV20-1 to TRBJ1-3, with a tentative D call TRBD1 (5 bases). Germline V gene data show CDR1 as DFQATT and CDR2 as SNEGSKA (reference sequence). Trimming cost V 3 bases and J 1 base, with 10 bases left between them. The CDR3 runs 14 residues. CDR3 region: CSASRDSSGNTIYF. The CDR3 nucleotides are TGCAGTGCTAGTCGAGACAGTTCTGGAAACACCATATATTTT.

The genes are TRBV7-3 and TRBJ2-2, with TRBD2 identical over 12 bases. V trimming: 7 bases; J trimming: 5 bases; junction bases outside the gene matches: 5. The CDR3 sequence is 15 residues long. Germline V gene sequence: CDR1 SGHTA, CDR2 FQGTGA. The CDR3: CASTHGLAGTGELFF. The CDR3 bases are TGTGCCAGCACTCATGGACTAGCGGGAACCGGGGAGCTGTTTTTT.

The rearrangement links TRBV2 to TRBJ1-1; the D gene is possibly TRBD1 (6 bases). There are 13 residues in the CDR3. V lost 11 bases, J lost 4 bases, and 17 bases lay in between. Germline V CDR1 and CDR2: SNHLY, FYNNEI. The CDR3 DNA follows: TGTGCCCCCAGGGGCAGGTCGGGCACTGAAGCTTTCTTT. Protein product: CAPRGRSGTEAFF.

This clone has a handful of counts. This chain's CDR3 is CASSYFYRGRNTEAFF. The CDR3 DNA is TGTGCCAGCAGTTATTTTTATAGGGGTAGAAACACTGAAGCTTTCTTT. This chain links TRBV6-5 with TRBJ1-1, with D maybe TRBD1 (5 bases). The length of the CDR3 is 16 residues. V shed 3 bases and J shed 2 bases, with 16 bases lying between them. Germline lookup yields CDR1 MNHEY and CDR2 SVGAGI.

The J gene is TRBJ2-3, the V gene TRBV6-5; 7 bases align to TRBD2. CDR3 length equals 12 residues. Germline loops: CDR1 MNHEY, CDR2 SVGAGI. V trimming: 11 bases; J trimming: 4 bases; junction bases outside the gene matches: 6. The CDR3 DNA is TGTGCCTCCGGCGGGAGAGCAGATACGCAGTATTTT. This codes for CASGGRADTQYF.

The CDR3 DNA sequence: TGTGCCAGCAGCGCGTTTATTGCGAATGAGCAGTTCTTC. It is translated as CASSAFIANEQFF. This rearrangement joins TRBV7-2 to TRBJ2-1; no firm D call. Looked up from germline, CDR1 is SGHTA and CDR2 is FQGNSA. Deletions cut 5 bases from V and 7 bases from J, with 12 bases between. The CDR3 spans 13 residues.

J is TRBJ1-1 and V is TRBV4-1; D gene unclear. The CDR3 has 13 residues. Trimming removed 3 bases from V and 1 base from J, with 6 bases in between. CDR1 MGHRA and CDR2 YSYEKL come from the germline V gene. The CDR3, as DNA: TGCGCCAGCAGCCAGAGGAGGAACACTGAAGCTTTCTTT. Amino acids: CASSQRRNTEAFF.

The chain recombines TRBV5-4 with TRBJ2-1; 7 bases align to TRBD1. The CDR3 sequence is 14 residues long. CDR1 and CDR2 (germline): SGHNT, YYREEE (reference sequence). Trimming cost V 4 bases and J 7 bases; bases outside gene matches: 8. In DNA form, the CDR3 reads TGTGCCAGCAGCCCTGGACAGGCGTGGAATGAGCAGTTCTTC. Translated, it gives CASSPGQAWNEQFF. The variable domain in full, completed from reference TRBV5-4 and TRBJ2-1, reads ETGVTQSPTHLIKTRGQQVTLRCSSQSGHNTVSWYQQALGQGPQFIFQYYREEENGRGNFPPRFSGLQFPNYSSELNVNALELDDSALYLCASSPGQAWNEQFFGPGTRLTVL.

The chain is built from TRBV21-1 and TRBJ2-2; the tabulated D call, TRBD2, remains unverified against the DNA. TRBV21-1 is shown as a pseudogene. The CDR3 consists of 13 residues. This CDR3 reads CALRVANTGELFF. CDR3 coding DNA: TGTGCCCTCCGGGTGGCGAACACCGGGGAGCTGTTTTTT.

This clone was counted a single time. The gene calls are TRBV11-2 and TRBJ2-7; 7 bases are shared with TRBD2. The CDR3 covers 16 residues. Germline lookup yields CDR1 SGHAT and CDR2 FQNNGV. Unmatched junction bases numbered 12, after V lost 5 bases and J lost 2 bases. For the CDR3, the DNA is TGTGCCAGCAGCACCTTGGGAGGGAGGGGACCCTACGAGCAGTACTTC. It encodes CASSTLGGRGPYEQYF.

The V call is TRBV28, the J call TRBJ2-4; TRBD2 matches at 8 bases. The V gene end was trimmed by 5 bases and the J gene end by 3 bases; junction bases not matched to a gene: 9. Germline V gives CDR1 MDHEN, CDR2 SYDVKM. The CDR3 sequence is 16 residues long. In nucleotides, the CDR3 is TGTGCCAGCAGTCTCACTAGCGGAGGAAGCAAAAACATTCAGTACTTC. Encoded protein: CASSLTSGGSKNIQYF. The full variable domain, completed using reference TRBV28 and TRBJ2-4, is DVKVTQSSRYLVKRTGEKVFLECVQDMDHENMFWYRQDPGLGLRLIYFSYDVKMKEKGDIPEGYSVSREKKERFSLILESASTNQTSMYLCASSLTSGGSKNIQYFGAGTRLSVL.

This clone was observed a handful of times. The gene calls are TRBV2 and TRBJ2-1; weak D call: TRBD2 (6 bases). The CDR3 is 15 amino acids. Trimming cost V 9 bases and J 5 bases, with 20 bases left between them. The germline V gene has CDR1 SNHLY and CDR2 FYNNEI. CDR3 in DNA: TGTGCCAGGAAAATGCGGCGGGAAGGTAACAATGAGCAGTTCTTC. It is translated as CARKMRREGNNEQFF. The variable domain in full, with the rest retrieved from reference TRBV2 and TRBJ2-1, is EPEVTQTPSHQVTQMGQEVILRCVPISNHLYFYWYRQILGQKVEFLVSFYNNEISEKSEIFDDQFSVERPDGSNFTLKIRSTKLEDSAMYFCARKMRREGNNEQFFGPGTRLTVL.

The chain uses TRBV5-1 and TRBJ1-2; D perhaps matches TRBD1 (5 bases). V gave up 4 bases and J gave up 2 bases, with 12 bases separating them. CDR1 and CDR2 from the germline V gene are SGHRS and YFSETQ. This CDR3 is 14 amino acids long. As DNA, the CDR3 is TGCGCCAGCAGCGACCAACAGGCCAACTATGGCTACACCTTC. Amino acid sequence: CASSDQQANYGYTF.

This clone has only one observation. The chain employs TRBV11-3 and TRBJ1-6, with a tentative D call TRBD1 (6 bases). The CDR3 totals 15 residues. Germline assignment: CDR1 SGHNT and CDR2 YENEEA. Trimming removed 5 bases at V and 10 bases at J, with 18 bases between. CDR3 sequence: CASSLSTGRGSPLHF. The CDR3 DNA reads TGTGCCAGCAGCCTCTCCACAGGGCGAGGATCACCCCTCCACTTT.

The chain links TRBV5-6 to TRBJ2-1; D unresolved. V lost 4 bases and J lost 7, with 9 bases in between. Germline V gives CDR1 SGHDT, CDR2 YYEEEE. The CDR3 length is 12 residues. The CDR3 protein is CASSRARNEQFF. Written as DNA, the CDR3 is TGTGCCAGCAGCCGTGCTAGAAATGAGCAGTTCTTC.

V is TRBV19 and J is TRBJ2-7; 10 bases line up with TRBD1. Germline assignment: CDR1 LNHDA and CDR2 SQIVND (reference sequence). V dropped 5 bases and J dropped 3; count of bases not matched to a gene: 4. This CDR3 has 14 amino acids. CDR3 bases: TGTGCCAGTAGTGACAGGGGGCAAAGCTACGAGCAGTACTTC. As protein: CASSDRGQSYEQYF.

The chain employs TRBV7-9 and TRBJ1-6; TRBD1 matches 7 bases. The CDR3 runs 14 residues. V trimming: 4 bases; J trimming: 5 bases; junction bases outside the gene matches: 2. Germline-derived CDR1 and CDR2 are SEHNR and FQNEAQ (reference sequence). CDR3 coding DNA: TGTGCCAGCAGCTGGGGACAGAATAATTCACCCCTCCACTTT. It is translated as CASSWGQNNSPLHF.

This clone has only one observation. V usage is TRBV12-5 and J usage is TRBJ2-6; D possibly corresponds to TRBD1 (6 bases). The V gene's germline CDR1 is LGHNT and CDR2 FRNRAP. The length of the CDR3 is 18 residues. With 0 bases removed from V and 3 bases from J, the gap between germline ends came to 15 bases. The CDR3 DNA reads TGTGCTAGTGGTTTGGTAACCCGACAGGTCTTTGGGGCCAACGTCCTGACTTTC. Its protein product is CASGLVTRQVFGANVLTF.